What follows are 19 T cell receptor beta chains derived from one specimen sequenced in a study of shared clonotypes between healthy human individuals. Using immunoSEQ multiplex PCR, the repertoire was profiled, and TCRdb retains in-frame clones only, with some absent. The sample lists roughly 400,000 clones; about 96% were seen once. The sequenced sample was memory CD8+ T cells sorted from blood. Subset: CD45RO+ cells pooled with CCR7-negative TemRA cells. These receptors all come from a man younger than 45 in good health.

The V gene is TRBV25-1, the J gene TRBJ2-1; D is perhaps TRBD1 or TRBD2 (5 bases each). Germline assignment: CDR1 MGHDK and CDR2 SYGVNS. Trimming pared 3 bases from V and 8 bases from J, leaving 20 bases between. The CDR3 length is 16 residues. The CDR3 DNA follows: TGTGCCAGCAGTGATGTTATGGGGGAGACATGGGATGAGCAGTTCTTC. It yields the protein CASSDVMGETWDEQFF.

The chain couples TRBV5-1 to TRBJ2-3; D uncertain. The CDR3 totals 15 residues. Deletions cut 1 base from V and 3 bases from J, with 12 bases between. Per the germline V gene, CDR1 is SGHRS and CDR2 is YFSETQ. The CDR3, as DNA: TGCGCCAGCAGCTTGCTGGCGGCGAGGACAGATACGCAGTATTTT. Translated, it gives CASSLLAARTDTQYF.

The chain couples TRBV6-1 to TRBJ2-1; D uncertain. This CDR3 is built from 13 residues. Germline V gene data show CDR1 as MNHNS and CDR2 as SASEGT. V lost 6 bases to trimming and J lost 6 bases, with 12 bases between them. The DNA for the CDR3 is TGTGCCAGCAGGATGGGTCTAGTCAATGAGCAGTTCTTC. Amino acid sequence: CASRMGLVNEQFF.

CDR3 DNA: TGTGCCAGCAGCGTTAGCGGGAGGATCTACAATGAGCAGTTCTTC. Protein sequence: CASSVSGRIYNEQFF. The V and J genes are TRBV7-9 and TRBJ2-1, with TRBD2 identical over 10 bases. The CDR3 runs 15 residues. With V trimmed by 5 bases and J by 3 bases, 4 bases remained unmatched. Germline V lookup: CDR1 SEHNR, CDR2 FQNEAQ (reference sequence).

The chain has TRBV19 and TRBJ2-2; D is unresolved. Looked up from germline, CDR1 is LNHDA and CDR2 is SQIVND (reference sequence). The germline V and J ends were trimmed by 8 bases and 2 bases, with 12 bases remaining between them. There are 14 residues in the CDR3. The CDR3 region has the DNA TGTGCCAGTGGAAGAACTGGTAACACCGGGGAGCTGTTTTTT. It encodes CASGRTGNTGELFF.

The chain is built from TRBV10-1 and TRBJ2-1; 8 nucleotides match TRBD2. The V gene's germline CDR1 is WNHNN and CDR2 SYGVQD (reference sequence). The CDR3 is 16 residues long. J was trimmed by 4 bases and V by 0 bases; bases with no gene match: 5. Here the CDR3 DNA reads TGCGCCAGCAGTGAGTCGGGTAGCGGGGTTTACAATGAGCAGTTCTTC. It translates to CASSESGSGVYNEQFF.

J is TRBJ2-3 and V is TRBV28; 11 bases align to TRBD2. The ends lost 5 bases at V and 8 bases at J; junction bases unmatched: 6. Germline V gene data show CDR1 as MDHEN and CDR2 as SYDVKM. The CDR3 contains 14 residues. CDR3 DNA sequence: TGTGCCAGCAGTACCGGGACTAGCGGAGTTACGCAGTATTTT. Amino acids: CASSTGTSGVTQYF.

This chain connects TRBV5-4 to TRBJ1-1; no clear D gene. In germline, CDR1 is SGHNT, CDR2 YYREEE (reference sequence). V lost 0 bases and J lost 2, with 17 bases in between. The CDR3 contains 17 residues. In DNA form, the CDR3 reads TGTGCCAGCAGCTTGGAGCTTTTGGGCAGCTTTAACACTGAAGCTTTCTTT. It is translated as CASSLELLGSFNTEAFF. The full variable domain, rest sourced from reference TRBV5-4 and TRBJ1-1, is ETGVTQSPTHLIKTRGQQVTLRCSSQSGHNTVSWYQQALGQGPQFIFQYYREEENGRGNFPPRFSGLQFPNYSSELNVNALELDDSALYLCASSLELLGSFNTEAFFGQGTRLTVV.

V is TRBV28 and J is TRBJ2-7, with D possibly TRBD2 on 5 matching bases. V was cut by 5 bases and J by 2 bases, with 13 bases left in between. The CDR3 is 14 amino acids. The germline CDR1 and CDR2 sequences are MDHEN and SYDVKM. Here the CDR3 reads CASSLGSWAYEQYF. The CDR3 DNA reads as TGTGCCAGCAGTCTTGGGAGTTGGGCCTACGAGCAGTACTTC.

In DNA, the CDR3 is TGTGCCAGCTCACCTCGAGGCGGGATCACAGATACGCAGTATTTT. Residues: CASSPRGGITDTQYF. V and J are TRBV18 and TRBJ2-3; perhaps TRBD2 as D (6 bases). V gave up 3 bases and J gave up 2 bases, with 12 bases separating them. Germline CDR1 reads KGHSH; CDR2 reads LQKENI. CDR3 length: 15 amino acids.

The chain recombines TRBV5-4 with TRBJ2-3, with D perhaps TRBD2 (5 bases). Trimming pared 4 bases from V and 2 bases from J, leaving 5 bases between. The length of the CDR3 is 12 residues. Per the germline V gene, CDR1 is SGHNT and CDR2 is YYREEE (reference sequence). CDR3 nucleotides: TGTGCCAGCAGCCTAGCCACAGATACGCAGTATTTT. It is translated as CASSLATDTQYF.

The gene calls are TRBV7-9 and TRBJ2-7, with 11 nucleotides matching TRBD2. Germline V lookup: CDR1 SEHNR, CDR2 FQNEAQ (reference sequence). The CDR3 totals 19 residues. Trimming cost V 2 bases and J 2 bases; bases outside gene matches: 14. The CDR3 region is CASSLPPYASGRPPYEQYF. CDR3 nucleotide sequence: TGTGCCAGCAGCTTACCCCCTTACGCTAGCGGGAGGCCCCCCTACGAGCAGTACTTC.

This chain links TRBV5-1 with TRBJ2-5; no clear D. The CDR3 loop spans 14 amino acids. V lost 4 bases and J lost 1, with 11 bases in between. The germline CDR1 and CDR2 sequences are SGHRS and YFSETQ. The CDR3, as DNA: TGCGCCAGCAGCAACGGCGCCTTCCAAGAGACCCAGTACTTC. Amino acid sequence: CASSNGAFQETQYF.

This chain connects TRBV2 to TRBJ1-5, with D unclear. The CDR3 is made up of 14 amino acids. With 6 bases removed from V and 5 bases from J, the gap between germline ends came to 14 bases. CDR1 and CDR2 (germline): SNHLY, FYNNEI. The CDR3 sequence: CASRQTRTDQPQHF. CDR3 DNA sequence: TGTGCCAGCAGGCAAACCCGGACGGATCAGCCCCAGCATTTT.

The J gene is TRBJ1-2, the V gene TRBV6-6; D perhaps matches TRBD1 (6 bases). Germline V lookup: CDR1 MNHNY, CDR2 SVGAGI (reference sequence). The CDR3 runs to 16 residues. Trimming took 0 bases from V and 5 from J, leaving 16 bases between them. Written as DNA, the CDR3 is TGTGCCAGCAGTTACTCGGGGGGGGCAAAATTGTATGGCTACACCTTC. The encoded protein is CASSYSGGAKLYGYTF.

The CDR3 sequence: CSAGDPYEQYF. CDR3 coding DNA: TGCAGTGCTGGGGACCCCTACGAGCAGTACTTC. The chain employs TRBV20-1 and TRBJ2-7, with D perhaps matching TRBD1 or TRBD2 (5 bases each). The CDR3 sequence is 11 residues long. V lost 5 bases to trimming and J lost 2 bases, with 7 bases between them. Germline V lookup: CDR1 DFQATT, CDR2 SNEGSKA (reference sequence).

This rearrangement joins TRBV5-1 to TRBJ1-5, with TRBD1 matching over 9 bases. Germline loops: CDR1 SGHRS, CDR2 YFSETQ. This CDR3 contains 15 residues. V shed 4 bases and J 1 base; nucleotides not matched to a gene: 3. As DNA, the CDR3 is TGCGCCAGCAGCCCCGGGACAGGGAGCAATCAGCCCCAGCATTTT. Amino acid sequence: CASSPGTGSNQPQHF.

The genes are TRBV5-1 and TRBJ2-3, with TRBD1 matching over 9 bases. Germline CDR1 SGHRS, CDR2 YFSETQ. Trimming took 4 bases from V and 2 from J; bases not matched to a gene: 8. This CDR3 comprises 16 residues. CDR3 nucleotide sequence: TGCGCCAGCAGCCTCGGACAGGGGAAGTACACAGATACGCAGTATTTT. This sequence encodes CASSLGQGKYTDTQYF.

The rearrangement joins TRBV7-2 to TRBJ2-3; 12 nucleotides align to TRBD2. This CDR3 comprises 18 residues. Germline CDR1 reads SGHTA; CDR2 reads FQGNSA. The junction had 14 bases not matched to a gene; V was cut back by 5 bases and J by 5 bases. DNA of the CDR3: TGTGCCAGCAGCGCGACTAGCGGGAGTGTAGGGCACATAGATACGCAGTATTTT. Translation: CASSATSGSVGHIDTQYF. Full variable domain (missing parts from reference TRBV7-2 and TRBJ2-3): GAGVSQSPSNKVTEKGKDVELRCDPISGHTALYWYRQSLGQGLEFLIYFQGNSAPDKSGLPSDRFSAERTGGSVSTLTIQRTQQEDSAVYLCASSATSGSVGHIDTQYFGPGTRLTVL.